This note documents a single TCR beta chain sequence. The sample is drawn from a study of blood T cell repertoires in COVID-19. All exposed participants met a person with COVID-19 within 2 weeks before entering the study. Germline loops: CDR1 SEHNR, CDR2 FQNEAQ (reference sequence). V lost 5 bases to trimming and J lost 8 bases; unmatched junction nucleotides: 7. The CDR3 extends over 14 amino acids. TCRdb keeps only in-frame clones here, not all; method: immunoSEQ multiplex PCR. Here the sample spans roughly 270,000 clones, about four fifths being singletons. Sequencing used PBMCs or T cells enriched from blood (not recorded which). V usage is TRBV7-9 and J usage is TRBJ1-4; 8 bases are shared with TRBD1. This TCR was sampled from a man aged 35 to 55 who had been exposed to COVID-19. In DNA form, the CDR3 reads TGTGCCAGCAGCCCTCCCGGACAGGGCGAAAAACTGTTTTTT. It yields the protein CASSPPGQGEKLFF.